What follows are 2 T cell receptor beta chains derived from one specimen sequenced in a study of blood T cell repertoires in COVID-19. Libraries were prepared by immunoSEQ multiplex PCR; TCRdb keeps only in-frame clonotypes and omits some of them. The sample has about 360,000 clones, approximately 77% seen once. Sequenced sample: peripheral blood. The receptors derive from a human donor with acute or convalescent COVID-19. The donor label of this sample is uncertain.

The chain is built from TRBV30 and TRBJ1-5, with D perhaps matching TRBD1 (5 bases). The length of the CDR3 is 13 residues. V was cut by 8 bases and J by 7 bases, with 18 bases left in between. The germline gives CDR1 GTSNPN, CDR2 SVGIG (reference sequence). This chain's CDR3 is CAHSPQVGQPQHF. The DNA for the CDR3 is TGTGCCCACAGCCCACAGGTTGGACAGCCCCAGCATTTT.

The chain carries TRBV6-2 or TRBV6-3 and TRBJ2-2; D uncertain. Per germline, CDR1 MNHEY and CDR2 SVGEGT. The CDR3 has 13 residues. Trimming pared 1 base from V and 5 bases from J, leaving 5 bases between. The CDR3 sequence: CASSYYSTGELFF. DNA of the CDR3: TGTGCCAGCAGTTACTACTCGACCGGGGAGCTGTTTTTT.